This entry lists 26 T cell receptor beta chains sequenced from one sample in a study of blood T cell repertoires in COVID-19. Data came from immunoSEQ multiplex PCR; TCRdb stores just in-frame clones and leaves some out. Here the sample spans around 290,000 clones, roughly 86% being singletons. Sequenced: PBMCs or T cells enriched from blood (not recorded which). Receptors originate from a woman in her late teens or twenties who had recovered from COVID-19.

The chain employs TRBV15 and TRBJ1-5, with a weak D call TRBD1 (6 bases). Germline V gives CDR1 LNHNV, CDR2 YYDKDF (reference sequence). The CDR3 has 13 amino acids. Trimming cost V 2 bases and J 6 bases, with 8 bases left between them. CDR3 sequence reads: CATSRRGFQPQHF. CDR3 DNA: TGTGCCACCAGCAGAAGGGGGTTTCAGCCCCAGCATTTT.

This clone was seen a handful of times. V gene TRBV28 combines with J gene TRBJ2-7; no definite D call. The CDR3 has 12 residues. V lost 6 bases and J lost 1, with 7 bases in between. Germline V gene lookup returns CDR1 MDHEN and CDR2 SYDVKM. The CDR3 DNA follows: TGTGCCAGCAGCCCAGTATCCTACGAGCAGTACTTC. It is translated as CASSPVSYEQYF. Combining the CDR3 with reference TRBV28 and TRBJ2-7 gives the whole variable domain DVKVTQSSRYLVKRTGEKVFLECVQDMDHENMFWYRQDPGLGLRLIYFSYDVKMKEKGDIPEGYSVSREKKERFSLILESASTNQTSMYLCASSPVSYEQYFGPGTRLTVT.

The chain employs TRBV10-3 and TRBJ1-6; unclear D gene. The V gene lost 4 bases and the J gene lost 9 bases, with 16 bases spanning the gap. This CDR3 has 15 residues. Germline V lookup: CDR1 ENHRY, CDR2 SYGVKD. CDR3 nucleotides: TGTGCCATCAGTGCTGGACTCTCTGAGGGTTCACCCCTCCACTTT. This encodes CAISAGLSEGSPLHF.

The chain has TRBV9 and TRBJ2-1, with D unclear. CDR3 size: 15 residues. Germline assignment: CDR1 SGDLS and CDR2 YYNGEE. Trimming left V 4 bases short and J 4 bases short, with 15 bases between. Written as DNA, the CDR3 is TGTGCCAGCAGCCCCCGTATAAGCGAATACAATGAGCAGTTCTTC. Protein: CASSPRISEYNEQFF.

V gene TRBV12-3 or TRBV12-4 combines with J gene TRBJ2-2; maybe TRBD2 (5 bases). Trimming left V 9 bases short and J 13 bases short, with 18 bases between. The CDR3 spans 12 residues. DNA for the CDR3: TGTGCCAGTCGGACTCTCCCTCCTGCGCTGTTTTTT. It yields the protein CASRTLPPALFF.

To note about this clone: The junction shows a germline mismatch at one end, possibly a read error. The V gene is TRBV10-2, the J gene TRBJ2-1; maybe TRBD1 (6 bases). From germline, CDR1 is WSHSY and CDR2 SAAADI. This CDR3 contains 13 residues. CDR3 bases: TGCGCCAGCATTGAGTCCAGGGGAAGGGAGCAGTTCTTC. Residues: CASIESRGREQFF.

The genes are TRBV27 and TRBJ2-3; 7 bases align to TRBD2. Germline trimming cut 2 bases from V and 5 bases from J; bases unmatched to any gene: 7. The germline V gene has CDR1 MNHEY and CDR2 SMNVEV (reference sequence). There are 15 residues in the CDR3. CDR3 region: CASSLVASGQDTQYF. DNA of the CDR3: TGTGCCAGCAGTTTAGTGGCTAGCGGACAAGATACGCAGTATTTT.

The chain employs TRBV4-2 and TRBJ2-5; 12 bases are a match to TRBD2. Germline V gene data show CDR1 as LGHNA and CDR2 as YNFKEQ. This CDR3 has 17 residues. V lost 3 bases, J lost 6 bases, and 11 bases stayed unmatched. CDR3 nucleotide sequence: TGTGCCAGCAGCCAGAGGACACTAGCGGGGGGCGAGAAGACCCAGTACTTC. Its translation: CASSQRTLAGGEKTQYF.

V gene TRBV4-2 combines with J gene TRBJ2-1; perhaps TRBD2 as D (5 bases). In germline, CDR1 is LGHNA, CDR2 YNFKEQ. Trimming removed 4 bases from V and 10 bases from J, with 14 bases in between. The CDR3 is made up of 13 amino acids. The CDR3 DNA is TGTGCCAGCAGCCTGACTATTTCAGGCGAGCAGTTCTTC. It translates to CASSLTISGEQFF.

V and J are TRBV11-2 and TRBJ2-7; D unclear. Germline loops: CDR1 SGHAT, CDR2 FQNNGV. V was clipped by 2 bases and J by 2 bases, with 13 bases between them. The CDR3 sequence is 15 residues long. The CDR3 is CASSLSIISTYEQYF. Here the CDR3 DNA reads TGTGCCAGCAGCTTATCGATCATCAGTACCTACGAGCAGTACTTC.

The sample holds one count of this clone. The chain joins TRBV30 to TRBJ1-5, with TRBD1 identical over 8 bases. The germline V gene encodes CDR1 GTSNPN and CDR2 SVGIG (reference sequence). The CDR3 runs 15 residues. V lost 2 bases, J lost 5 bases, and 8 bases stayed unmatched. The CDR3 is CAWSLGAGGHQPQHF. CDR3 DNA: TGTGCCTGGAGTCTTGGGGCAGGGGGCCATCAGCCCCAGCATTTT.

J is TRBJ1-1 and V is TRBV4-1; 11 bases are shared with TRBD1. Germline CDR1 is MGHRA and CDR2 is YSYEKL. This CDR3 spans 15 amino acids. J gave up 5 bases and V 4 bases, and 6 bases lay outside the gene matches. CDR3 coding DNA: TGCGCCAGCAGCCCCGGACAGGGGGCCGTGACTGAAGCTTTCTTT. Residues: CASSPGQGAVTEAFF.

The chain links TRBV18 to TRBJ1-5; D uncertain. CDR1 is KGHSH and CDR2 is LQKENI in the germline V gene. V was cut by 3 bases and J by 0 bases, with 6 bases left in between. There are 14 residues in the CDR3. The CDR3 DNA reads TGTGCCAGCTCACCTTCGGGTAGCAATCAGCCCCAGCATTTT. It specifies CASSPSGSNQPQHF.

This chain connects TRBV25-1 to TRBJ2-3; D may be TRBD2 (5 bases). The V gene's germline CDR1 is MGHDK and CDR2 SYGVNS. V was trimmed by 3 bases and J by 4 bases, leaving 8 bases between them. There are 13 residues in the CDR3. The chain's CDR3 is CASSDRRADTQYF. The CDR3 region has the DNA TGTGCCAGCAGTGATCGGCGGGCAGATACGCAGTATTTT.

The chain links TRBV27 to TRBJ2-2, with D unresolved. The V gene lost 2 bases and the J gene lost 1 base, with 17 bases spanning the gap. Looked up from germline, CDR1 is MNHEY and CDR2 is SMNVEV (reference sequence). The CDR3 runs to 18 residues. CDR3 residues: CASSLHSGLSGNTGELFF. CDR3 DNA sequence: TGTGCCAGCAGTTTACATTCAGGATTAAGTGGGAACACCGGGGAGCTGTTTTTT.

This clone was found once. This rearrangement joins TRBV5-6 to TRBJ2-2; unclear D gene. The V gene lost 1 base and the J gene lost 4 bases, with 2 bases spanning the gap. Germline CDR1 SGHDT, CDR2 YYEEEE. The CDR3 runs 12 residues. CDR3 nucleotide sequence: TGTGCCAGCAGCTTGCTCACCGGGGAGCTGTTTTTT. Translating it yields CASSLLTGELFF.

The chain couples TRBV7-3 to TRBJ1-1; tentative D call: TRBD1 (6 bases). CDR3 length equals 17 residues. V shed 2 bases and J shed 3 bases, with 19 bases lying between them. Germline loops: CDR1 SGHTA, CDR2 FQGTGA. CDR3 DNA sequence: TGTGCCAGCAGCTTACTTGGGTACAGGGCGGGTGACACTGAAGCTTTCTTT. Its protein product is CASSLLGYRAGDTEAFF. The whole variable domain, filled in from reference TRBV7-3 and TRBJ1-1, reads GAGVSQTPSNKVTEKGKYVELRCDPISGHTALYWYRQSLGQGPEFLIYFQGTGAADDSGLPNDRFFAVRPEGSVSTLKIQRTERGDSAVYLCASSLLGYRAGDTEAFFGQGTRLTVV.

The rearrangement links TRBV5-1 to TRBJ2-3, with a tentative D call TRBD1 (6 bases). Germline loops: CDR1 SGHRS, CDR2 YFSETQ. This CDR3 is built from 15 residues. Trimming shortened V by 6 bases and J by 0 bases, and 14 bases separated the two germline ends. The CDR3 DNA reads TGCGCCAGCACCTCGGACAGAAAGAGCACAGATACGCAGTATTTT. It is translated as CASTSDRKSTDTQYF.

The chain combines TRBV6-1 with TRBJ2-7; 8 nucleotides match TRBD2. The length of the CDR3 is 15 residues. V shed 2 bases, J shed 7 bases, and the junction held 10 bases outside the gene matches. Per the germline V gene, CDR1 is MNHNS and CDR2 is SASEGT. CDR3 sequence: CASSETTGGPKEQYF. The CDR3 coding sequence is TGTGCCAGCAGTGAAACCACGGGAGGGCCCAAGGAGCAGTACTTC.

This clone has a handful of counts. The chain couples TRBV5-1 to TRBJ2-7; D is unclear. This CDR3 is built from 14 residues. Trimming pared 5 bases from V and 0 bases from J, leaving 12 bases between. Germline V CDR1 and CDR2: SGHRS, YFSETQ. CDR3 loop: CASRARSNSYEQYF. Written as DNA, the CDR3 is TGCGCCAGCAGGGCACGATCGAACTCCTACGAGCAGTACTTC. Supplemented by reference TRBV5-1 and TRBJ2-7, the full variable domain reads KAGVTQTPRYLIKTRGQQVTLSCSPISGHRSVSWYQQTPGQGLQFLFEYFSETQRNKGNFPGRFSGRQFSNSRSEMNVSTLELGDSALYLCASRARSNSYEQYFGPGTRLTVT.

This rearrangement joins TRBV11-2 to TRBJ2-7, with D tentatively TRBD2 (6 bases). The germline CDR1 and CDR2 sequences are SGHAT and FQNNGV. This CDR3 contains 15 residues. The ends were cut back, 2 bases at V and 1 base at J, with 12 bases in the middle. The CDR3 sequence is CASSLFGGSSYEQYF. For the CDR3, the DNA is TGTGCCAGCAGCTTATTCGGAGGGTCGTCCTACGAGCAGTACTTC.

The rearrangement joins TRBV30 to TRBJ1-1; 7 bases are shared with TRBD1. Germline V gives CDR1 GTSNPN, CDR2 SVGIG (reference sequence). V lost 1 base, J lost 0 bases, and 2 bases stayed unmatched. The CDR3 length is 14 residues. For the CDR3, the DNA is TGTGCCTGGAGTGCCGACAGGGTGAACACTGAAGCTTTCTTT. Its protein is CAWSADRVNTEAFF.

The J gene is TRBJ1-4, the V gene TRBV9; the D gene is possibly TRBD1 (5 bases). The V end was cut by 0 bases, the J end by 7 bases, with 16 bases between. The CDR3 extends over 16 amino acids. Germline V gene sequence: CDR1 SGDLS, CDR2 YYNGEE. The CDR3 loop reads CASSVGPGDRGEKLFF. In nucleotides, the CDR3 is TGTGCCAGCAGCGTAGGTCCGGGGGATCGAGGTGAAAAACTGTTTTTT. Using reference TRBV9 and TRBJ1-4 for the parts outside the CDR3, the full variable domain is DSGVTQTPKHLITATGQRVTLRCSPRSGDLSVYWYQQSLDQGLQFLIQYYNGEERAKGNILERFSAQQFPDLHSELNLSSLELGDSALYFCASSVGPGDRGEKLFFGSGTQLSVL.

The rearrangement links TRBV9 to TRBJ2-3; 8 positions match TRBD2. Germline values: CDR1 SGDLS, CDR2 YYNGEE. The CDR3 runs 15 residues. V shed 6 bases and J 1 base; nucleotides not matched to a gene: 7. CDR3 protein: CASTLSGVGTDTQYF. The CDR3 nucleotides are TGTGCCAGCACCCTTAGCGGGGTTGGCACAGATACGCAGTATTTT.

This CDR3 is CASRNTKVTPSTDTQYF. The DNA of the CDR3 is TGCGCCAGCAGAAATACGAAAGTTACACCCAGCACAGATACGCAGTATTTT. J is TRBJ2-3 and V is TRBV5-1; D uncertain. V was clipped by 5 bases and J by 0 bases, with 19 bases between them. Germline V CDR1 and CDR2: SGHRS, YFSETQ. There are 17 residues in the CDR3.

V is TRBV5-1 and J is TRBJ2-3; D unresolved. The germline V gene has CDR1 SGHRS and CDR2 YFSETQ. CDR3 length equals 14 residues. V was cut by 3 bases and J by 3 bases, with 11 bases left in between. The CDR3 sequence: CASSSHAGTDTQYF. CDR3 coding DNA: TGCGCCAGCAGCTCCCATGCCGGGACAGATACGCAGTATTTT.